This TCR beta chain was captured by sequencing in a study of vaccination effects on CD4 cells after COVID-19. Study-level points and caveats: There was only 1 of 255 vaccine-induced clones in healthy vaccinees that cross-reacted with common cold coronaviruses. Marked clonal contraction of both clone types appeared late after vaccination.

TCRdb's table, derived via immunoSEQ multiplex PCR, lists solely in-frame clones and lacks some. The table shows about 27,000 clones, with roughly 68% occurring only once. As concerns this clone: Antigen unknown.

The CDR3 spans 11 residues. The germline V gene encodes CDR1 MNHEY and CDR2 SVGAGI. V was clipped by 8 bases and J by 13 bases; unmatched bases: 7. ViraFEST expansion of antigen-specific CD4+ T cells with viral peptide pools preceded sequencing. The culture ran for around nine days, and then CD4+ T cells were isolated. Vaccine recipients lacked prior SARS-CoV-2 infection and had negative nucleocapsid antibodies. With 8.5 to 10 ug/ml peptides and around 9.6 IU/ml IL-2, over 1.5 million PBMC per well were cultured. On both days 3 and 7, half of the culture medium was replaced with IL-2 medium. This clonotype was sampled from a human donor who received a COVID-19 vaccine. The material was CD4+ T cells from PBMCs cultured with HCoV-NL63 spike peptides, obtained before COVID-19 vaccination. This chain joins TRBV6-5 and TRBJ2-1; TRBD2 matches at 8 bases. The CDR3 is CASRLAGLQFF. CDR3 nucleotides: TGTGCCAGCCGTTTAGCGGGGCTACAGTTCTTC.